The present TCR beta chain was sequenced within a study of T cell repertoires in cytomegalovirus infection. Overall study context: CMV epitopes used comprised recently identified HLA-C-restricted ones and well-studied HLA-B-restricted ones. Points from the study as a whole: Dominant in the ex vivo response were TCR beta clonotypes restricted by HLA-C and specific for CMV.

TCRdb independently ran MiXCR on the reads; one entry per CDR3 protein. The data show 200,000 to 250,000 distinct CDR3 sequences, roughly 34% seen once. This clonotype was counted ten times or more. The antigen is undetermined. This TCR came from a human donor in good health (CMV status not recorded). Some clones in this sample may be carry-over from other donors' samples. The sample consisted of CD8+ T cells from cultured PBMCs, taken from culture after CMV antigen stimulation.

Here the CDR3 DNA reads TGTGCCAGCAGCTTGGGAAGGGACAGGGGGAACTATGGCTACACCTTC. This codes for CASSLGRDRGNYGYTF. This rearrangement joins TRBV11-2 to TRBJ1-2, with 11 bases that match TRBD1. Per the germline V gene, CDR1 is SGHAT and CDR2 is FQNNGV. This CDR3 is built from 16 residues. Unmatched junction bases numbered 5, after V lost 3 bases and J lost 2 bases.